This T cell receptor (beta chain) was retrieved from a study of graft-versus-host responses after intestinal transplantation. Study-level information: Recipients got multivisceral, liver-intestinal, or isolated intestinal transplants. Recipients uniformly received anti-thymocyte globulin induction, followed by tacrolimus and steroids for three to four years.

The study's findings and limits: Individuals carrying graft-donor T cell macrochimerism showed high graft-versus-host to host-versus-graft clonal ratios in allografts.

On this clone itself: Its specificity is unknown.

V dropped 6 bases and J dropped 1 base, with 27 bases sitting between them. In germline, CDR1 is MNHEY, CDR2 SMNVEV (reference sequence). The CDR3 length is 19 residues. Libraries were prepared by immunoSEQ multiplex PCR; TCRdb keeps only in-frame clonotypes and omits some of them. The table includes roughly 51,000 clones, around 92% detected once. The receptor was derived from a human donor who was the organ donor for an intestinal transplant. The chain employs TRBV27 and TRBJ2-5; D perhaps matches TRBD1 (6 bases). The sequencing used unstimulated CD4+ T cells sorted from spleen or lymph node cells, collected before transplant. CDR3 sequence (DNA): TGTGCCAGCAGCCACACTCGGCACGGACAGCCGGAAGTCCAAGAGACCCAGTACTTC. Amino acid sequence: CASSHTRHGQPEVQETQYF.